This T cell receptor (beta chain) was recorded in a study of cytomegalovirus exposure and HLA in healthy donors. Study conclusions and caveats: The authors later found HLA-associated TCR beta chains more clonally expanded than equally common others. With further analysis later on, most CMV-associated TCR beta chains appeared HLA-restricted.

With V trimmed by 2 bases and J by 6 bases, 8 bases remained unmatched. CDR1 is SGHTA, CDR2 FQGTGA, per germline. CDR3 length: 17 amino acids. Use of 60 Vbeta and 13 Jbeta primers characterized the PCR. Produced via immunoSEQ multiplex PCR; TCRdb's table is partial and in-frame only. The sample lists about 160,000 clones, more than 75% occurring once. In the case of this clone: The target antigen is unknown.

The genes are TRBV7-3 and TRBJ2-2; the match to TRBD1 covers 11 bases. Sequencing was performed on PBMCs. This TCR was sampled from a girl between 5 and 17 years old in good health and CMV-seropositive. The CDR3: CASSLYLPGQGAGELFF. The DNA of the CDR3 is TGTGCCAGCAGCTTATATCTCCCGGGACAGGGGGCCGGGGAGCTGTTTTTT.